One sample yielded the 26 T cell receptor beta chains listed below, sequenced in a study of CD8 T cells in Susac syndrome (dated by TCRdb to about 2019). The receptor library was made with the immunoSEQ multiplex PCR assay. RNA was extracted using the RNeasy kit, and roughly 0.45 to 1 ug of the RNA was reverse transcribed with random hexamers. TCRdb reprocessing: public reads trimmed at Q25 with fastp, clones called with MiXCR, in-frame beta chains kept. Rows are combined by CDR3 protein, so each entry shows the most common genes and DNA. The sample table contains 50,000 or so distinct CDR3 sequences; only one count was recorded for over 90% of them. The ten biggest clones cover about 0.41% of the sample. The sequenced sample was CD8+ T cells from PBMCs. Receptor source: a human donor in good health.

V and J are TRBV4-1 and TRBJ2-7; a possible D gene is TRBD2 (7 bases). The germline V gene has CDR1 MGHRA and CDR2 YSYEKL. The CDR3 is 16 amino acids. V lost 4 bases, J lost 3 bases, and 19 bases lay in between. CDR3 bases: TGCGCCAGCAGCCGTCCCAGGGGAGGGGAAGGCTACGAGCAGTACTTC. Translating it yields CASSRPRGGEGYEQYF.

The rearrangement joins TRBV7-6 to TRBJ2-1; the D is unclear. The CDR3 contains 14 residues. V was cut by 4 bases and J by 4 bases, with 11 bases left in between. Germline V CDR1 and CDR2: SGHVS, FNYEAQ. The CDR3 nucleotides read TGTGCCAGCAGCTCCCACCTAAGGTACAATGAGCAGTTCTTC. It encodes CASSSHLRYNEQFF.

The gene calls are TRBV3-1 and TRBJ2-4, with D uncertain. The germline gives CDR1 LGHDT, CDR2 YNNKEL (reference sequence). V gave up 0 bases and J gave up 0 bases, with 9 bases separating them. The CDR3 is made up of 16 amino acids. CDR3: CASSQELSLAKNIQYF. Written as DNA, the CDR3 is TGTGCCAGCAGCCAAGAACTTTCGCTAGCCAAAAACATTCAGTACTTC.

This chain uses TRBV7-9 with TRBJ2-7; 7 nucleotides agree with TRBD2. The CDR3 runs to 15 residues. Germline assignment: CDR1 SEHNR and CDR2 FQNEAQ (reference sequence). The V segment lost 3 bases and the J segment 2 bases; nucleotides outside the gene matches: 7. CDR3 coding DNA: TGTGCCAGCAGCTTCGGCGGGAGTCCTACCTACGAGCAGTACTTC. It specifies CASSFGGSPTYEQYF.

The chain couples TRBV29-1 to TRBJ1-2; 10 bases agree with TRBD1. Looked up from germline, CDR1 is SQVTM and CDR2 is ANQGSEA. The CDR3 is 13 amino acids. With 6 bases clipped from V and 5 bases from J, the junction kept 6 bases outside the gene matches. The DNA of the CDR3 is TGCAGCGTGCCCGGGACAGGGGCGTATGGCTACACCTTC. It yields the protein CSVPGTGAYGYTF.

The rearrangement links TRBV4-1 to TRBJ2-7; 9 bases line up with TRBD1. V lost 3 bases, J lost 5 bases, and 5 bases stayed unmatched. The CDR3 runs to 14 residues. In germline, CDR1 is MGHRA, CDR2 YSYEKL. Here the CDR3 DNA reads TGCGCCAGCAGCCAGGGGACAGGGATTCACGAGCAGTACTTC. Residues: CASSQGTGIHEQYF.

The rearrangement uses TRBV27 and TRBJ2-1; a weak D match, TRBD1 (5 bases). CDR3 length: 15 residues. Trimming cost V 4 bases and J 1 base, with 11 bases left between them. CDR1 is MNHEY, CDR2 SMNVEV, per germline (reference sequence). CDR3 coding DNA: TGTGCCAGCAGTTCAGGGTTCAGGTCCTACAATGAGCAGTTCTTC. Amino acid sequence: CASSSGFRSYNEQFF.

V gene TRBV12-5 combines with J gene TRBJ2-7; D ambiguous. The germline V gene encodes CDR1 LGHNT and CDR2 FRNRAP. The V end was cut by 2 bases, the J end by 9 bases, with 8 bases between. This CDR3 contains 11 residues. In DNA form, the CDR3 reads TGTGCTAGTGGTTTGCCCCCGGTGCAGTACTTC. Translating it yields CASGLPPVQYF.

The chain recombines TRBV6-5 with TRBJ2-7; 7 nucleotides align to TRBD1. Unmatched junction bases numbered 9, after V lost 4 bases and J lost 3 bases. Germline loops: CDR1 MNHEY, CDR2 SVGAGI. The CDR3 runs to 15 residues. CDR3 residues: CASSFPRDRGYEQYF. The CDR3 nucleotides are TGTGCCAGCAGTTTCCCCCGGGACAGAGGCTACGAGCAGTACTTC.

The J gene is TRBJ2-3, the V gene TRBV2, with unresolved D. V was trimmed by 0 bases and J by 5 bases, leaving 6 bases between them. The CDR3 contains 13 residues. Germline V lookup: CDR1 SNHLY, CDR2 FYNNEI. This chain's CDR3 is CASSEAPRDTQYF. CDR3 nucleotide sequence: TGTGCCAGCAGTGAAGCTCCGCGAGATACGCAGTATTTT.

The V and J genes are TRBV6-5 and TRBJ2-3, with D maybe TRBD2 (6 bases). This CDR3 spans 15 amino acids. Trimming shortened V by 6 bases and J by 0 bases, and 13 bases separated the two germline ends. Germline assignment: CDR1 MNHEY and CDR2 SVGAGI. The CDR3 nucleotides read TGTGCCAGCAGCCCCTGGACTACTAGCACAGATACGCAGTATTTT. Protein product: CASSPWTTSTDTQYF.

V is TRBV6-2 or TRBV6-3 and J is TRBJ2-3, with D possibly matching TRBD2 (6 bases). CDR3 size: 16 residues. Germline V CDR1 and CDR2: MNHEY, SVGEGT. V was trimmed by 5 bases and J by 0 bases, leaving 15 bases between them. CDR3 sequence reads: CASSRETSSSTDTQYF. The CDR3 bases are TGTGCCAGCAGTCGTGAGACTAGTTCTAGCACAGATACGCAGTATTTT.

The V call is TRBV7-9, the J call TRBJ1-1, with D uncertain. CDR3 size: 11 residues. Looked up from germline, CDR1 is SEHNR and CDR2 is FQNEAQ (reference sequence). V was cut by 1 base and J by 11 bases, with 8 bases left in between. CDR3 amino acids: CASSLVVAAFF. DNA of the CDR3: TGTGCCAGCAGCTTAGTAGTCGCTGCTTTCTTT.

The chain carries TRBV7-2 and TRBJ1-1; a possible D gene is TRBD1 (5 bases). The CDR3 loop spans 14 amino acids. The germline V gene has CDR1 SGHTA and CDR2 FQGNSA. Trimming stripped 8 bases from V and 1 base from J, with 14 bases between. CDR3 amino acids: CASGRGLTNTEAFF. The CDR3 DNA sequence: TGTGCCAGCGGAAGGGGACTAACGAACACTGAAGCTTTCTTT.

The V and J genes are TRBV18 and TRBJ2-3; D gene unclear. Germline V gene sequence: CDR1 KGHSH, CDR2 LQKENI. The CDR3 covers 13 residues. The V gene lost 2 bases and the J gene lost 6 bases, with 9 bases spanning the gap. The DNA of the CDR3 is TGTGCCAGCTCACCATCGACTTCGGATACGCAGTATTTT. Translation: CASSPSTSDTQYF.

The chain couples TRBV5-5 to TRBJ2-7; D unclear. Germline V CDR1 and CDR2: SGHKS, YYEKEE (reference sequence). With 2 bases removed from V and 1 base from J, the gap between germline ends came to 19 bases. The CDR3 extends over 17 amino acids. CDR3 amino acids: CASSFPTSSMGSYEQYF. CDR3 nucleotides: TGTGCCAGCAGCTTTCCGACGAGCAGTATGGGTTCCTACGAGCAGTACTTC.

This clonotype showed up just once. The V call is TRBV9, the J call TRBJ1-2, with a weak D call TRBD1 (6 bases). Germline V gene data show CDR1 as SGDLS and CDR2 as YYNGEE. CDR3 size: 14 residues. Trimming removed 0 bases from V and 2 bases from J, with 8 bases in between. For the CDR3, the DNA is TGTGCCAGCAGCGTAGAAGGACAGAACTATGGCTACACCTTC. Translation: CASSVEGQNYGYTF.

CDR3 residues: CASSHGEGGGNTEAFF. The CDR3 DNA is TGTGCCAGCAGCCACGGAGAGGGGGGCGGGAACACTGAAGCTTTCTTT. The V call is TRBV14, the J call TRBJ1-1, with a tentative D call TRBD1 (6 bases). Germline V gene sequence: CDR1 SGHDN, CDR2 FVKESK. The CDR3 length is 16 residues. Trimming pared 3 bases from V and 1 base from J, leaving 15 bases between. Drawing the rest from reference TRBV14 and TRBJ1-1, the complete variable domain is EAGVTQFPSHSVIEKGQTVTLRCDPISGHDNLYWYRRVMGKEIKFLLHFVKESKQDESGMPNNRFLAERTGGTYSTLKVQPAELEDSGVYFCASSHGEGGGNTEAFFGQGTRLTVV.

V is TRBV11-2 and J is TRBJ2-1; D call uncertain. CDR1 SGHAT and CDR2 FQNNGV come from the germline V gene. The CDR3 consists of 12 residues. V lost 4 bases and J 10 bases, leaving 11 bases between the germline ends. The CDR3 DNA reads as TGTGCCAGCAGCTCCTACTCGAAAGAGCAGTTCTTC. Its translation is CASSSYSKEQFF.

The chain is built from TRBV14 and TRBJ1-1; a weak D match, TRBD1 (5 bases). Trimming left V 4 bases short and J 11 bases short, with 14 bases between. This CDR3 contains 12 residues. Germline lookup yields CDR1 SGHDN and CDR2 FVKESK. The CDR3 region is CASSPGGWTAFF. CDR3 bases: TGTGCCAGCAGCCCCGGGGGGTGGACGGCTTTCTTT.

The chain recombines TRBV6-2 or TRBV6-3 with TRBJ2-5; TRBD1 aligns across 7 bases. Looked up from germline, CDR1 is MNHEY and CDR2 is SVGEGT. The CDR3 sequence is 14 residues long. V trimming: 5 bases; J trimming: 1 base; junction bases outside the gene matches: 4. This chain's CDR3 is CASSPGTVQETQYF. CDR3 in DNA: TGTGCCAGCAGTCCCGGGACAGTCCAAGAGACCCAGTACTTC.

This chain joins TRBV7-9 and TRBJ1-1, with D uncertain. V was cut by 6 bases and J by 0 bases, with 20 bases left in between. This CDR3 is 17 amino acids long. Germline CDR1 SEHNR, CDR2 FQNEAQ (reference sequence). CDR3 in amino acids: CASSSRAQLGVNTEAFF. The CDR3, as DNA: TGTGCCAGCAGTTCGCGGGCCCAGCTCGGGGTGAACACTGAAGCTTTCTTT. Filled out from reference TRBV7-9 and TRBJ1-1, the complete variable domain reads DTGVSQNPRHKITKRGQNVTFRCDPISEHNRLYWYRQTLGQGPEFLTYFQNEAQLEKSRLLSDRFSAERPKGSFSTLEIQRTEQGDSAMYLCASSSRAQLGVNTEAFFGQGTRLTVV.

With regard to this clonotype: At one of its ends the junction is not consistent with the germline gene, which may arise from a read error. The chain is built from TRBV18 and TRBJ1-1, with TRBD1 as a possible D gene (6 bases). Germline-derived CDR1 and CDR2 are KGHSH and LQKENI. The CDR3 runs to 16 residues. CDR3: CASSPGRGYPDTEVFF. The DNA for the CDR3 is TGTGCCAGCTCACCAGGCAGGGGCTATCCGGACACTGAAGTTTTCTTT. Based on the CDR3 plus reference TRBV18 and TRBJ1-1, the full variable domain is NAGVMQNPRHLVRRRGQEARLRCSPMKGHSHVYWYRQLPEEGLKFMVYLQKENIIDESGMPKERFSAEFPKEGPSILRIQQVVRGDSAAYFCASSPGRGYPDTEVFFGQGTRLTVV.

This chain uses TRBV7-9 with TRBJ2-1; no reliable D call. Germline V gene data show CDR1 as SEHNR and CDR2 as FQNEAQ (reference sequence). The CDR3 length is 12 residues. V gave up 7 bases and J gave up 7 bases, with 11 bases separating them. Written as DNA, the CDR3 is TGTGCCAGCACCTTTTCTGGGAATGAGCAGTTCTTC. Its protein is CASTFSGNEQFF.

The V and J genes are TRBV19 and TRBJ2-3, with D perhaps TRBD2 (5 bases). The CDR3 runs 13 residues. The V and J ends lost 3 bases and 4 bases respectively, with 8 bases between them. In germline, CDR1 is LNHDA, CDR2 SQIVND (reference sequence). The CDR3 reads CASSMGSPDTQYF. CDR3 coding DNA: TGTGCCAGTAGTATGGGGAGTCCAGATACGCAGTATTTT.

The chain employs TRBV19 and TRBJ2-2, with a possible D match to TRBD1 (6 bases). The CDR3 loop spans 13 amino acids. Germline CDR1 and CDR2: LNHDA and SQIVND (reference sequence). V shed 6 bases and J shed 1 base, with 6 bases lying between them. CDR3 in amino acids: CASRDRNTGELFF. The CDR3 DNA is TGTGCCAGTAGGGACAGGAACACCGGGGAGCTGTTTTTT.